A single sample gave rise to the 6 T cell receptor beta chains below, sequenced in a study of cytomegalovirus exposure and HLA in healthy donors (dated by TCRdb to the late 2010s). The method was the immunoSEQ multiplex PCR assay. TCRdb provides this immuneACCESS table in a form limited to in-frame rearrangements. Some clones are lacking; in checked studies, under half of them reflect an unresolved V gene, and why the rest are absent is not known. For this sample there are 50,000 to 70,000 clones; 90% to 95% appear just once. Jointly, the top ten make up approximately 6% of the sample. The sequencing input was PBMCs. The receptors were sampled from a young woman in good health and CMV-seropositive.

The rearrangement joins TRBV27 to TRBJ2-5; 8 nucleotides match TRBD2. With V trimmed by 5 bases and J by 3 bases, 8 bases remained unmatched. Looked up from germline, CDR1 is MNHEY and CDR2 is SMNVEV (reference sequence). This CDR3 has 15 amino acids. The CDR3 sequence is CASSNNRGGEETQYF. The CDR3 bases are TGTGCCAGCAGTAACAACCGGGGGGGTGAAGAGACCCAGTACTTC.

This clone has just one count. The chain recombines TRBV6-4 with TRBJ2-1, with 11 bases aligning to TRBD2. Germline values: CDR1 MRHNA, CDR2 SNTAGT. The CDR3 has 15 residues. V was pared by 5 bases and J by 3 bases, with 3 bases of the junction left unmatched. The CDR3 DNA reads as TGTGCCAGCAGTAAACTAGCGGGGGACTACAATGAGCAGTTCTTC. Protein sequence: CASSKLAGDYNEQFF.

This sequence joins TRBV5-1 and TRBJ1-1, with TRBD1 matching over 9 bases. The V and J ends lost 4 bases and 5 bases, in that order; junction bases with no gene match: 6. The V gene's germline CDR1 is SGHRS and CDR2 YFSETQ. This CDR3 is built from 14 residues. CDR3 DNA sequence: TGCGCCAGCAGCGTCGGACAGGGGAGTACTGAAGCTTTCTTT. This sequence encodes CASSVGQGSTEAFF.

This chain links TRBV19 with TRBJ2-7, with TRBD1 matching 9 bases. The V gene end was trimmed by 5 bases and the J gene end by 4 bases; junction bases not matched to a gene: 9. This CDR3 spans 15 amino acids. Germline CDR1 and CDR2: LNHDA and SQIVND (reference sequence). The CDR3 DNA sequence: TGTGCCAGTAGTCCACCCGGGACAGGGAGTTACGAGCAGTACTTC. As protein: CASSPPGTGSYEQYF.

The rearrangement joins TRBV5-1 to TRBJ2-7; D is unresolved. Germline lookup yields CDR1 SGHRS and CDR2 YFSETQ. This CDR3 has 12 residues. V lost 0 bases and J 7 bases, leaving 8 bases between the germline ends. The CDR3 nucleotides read TGCGCCAGCAGCTTGGGCCAACGGGAGCAGTACTTC. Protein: CASSLGQREQYF.

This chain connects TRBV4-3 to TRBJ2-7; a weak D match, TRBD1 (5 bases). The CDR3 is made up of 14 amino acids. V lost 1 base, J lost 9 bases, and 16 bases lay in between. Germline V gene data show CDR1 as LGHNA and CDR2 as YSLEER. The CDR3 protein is CASSQVGTGQVQYF. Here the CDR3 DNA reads TGCGCCAGCAGCCAAGTTGGAACAGGCCAAGTGCAGTACTTC.